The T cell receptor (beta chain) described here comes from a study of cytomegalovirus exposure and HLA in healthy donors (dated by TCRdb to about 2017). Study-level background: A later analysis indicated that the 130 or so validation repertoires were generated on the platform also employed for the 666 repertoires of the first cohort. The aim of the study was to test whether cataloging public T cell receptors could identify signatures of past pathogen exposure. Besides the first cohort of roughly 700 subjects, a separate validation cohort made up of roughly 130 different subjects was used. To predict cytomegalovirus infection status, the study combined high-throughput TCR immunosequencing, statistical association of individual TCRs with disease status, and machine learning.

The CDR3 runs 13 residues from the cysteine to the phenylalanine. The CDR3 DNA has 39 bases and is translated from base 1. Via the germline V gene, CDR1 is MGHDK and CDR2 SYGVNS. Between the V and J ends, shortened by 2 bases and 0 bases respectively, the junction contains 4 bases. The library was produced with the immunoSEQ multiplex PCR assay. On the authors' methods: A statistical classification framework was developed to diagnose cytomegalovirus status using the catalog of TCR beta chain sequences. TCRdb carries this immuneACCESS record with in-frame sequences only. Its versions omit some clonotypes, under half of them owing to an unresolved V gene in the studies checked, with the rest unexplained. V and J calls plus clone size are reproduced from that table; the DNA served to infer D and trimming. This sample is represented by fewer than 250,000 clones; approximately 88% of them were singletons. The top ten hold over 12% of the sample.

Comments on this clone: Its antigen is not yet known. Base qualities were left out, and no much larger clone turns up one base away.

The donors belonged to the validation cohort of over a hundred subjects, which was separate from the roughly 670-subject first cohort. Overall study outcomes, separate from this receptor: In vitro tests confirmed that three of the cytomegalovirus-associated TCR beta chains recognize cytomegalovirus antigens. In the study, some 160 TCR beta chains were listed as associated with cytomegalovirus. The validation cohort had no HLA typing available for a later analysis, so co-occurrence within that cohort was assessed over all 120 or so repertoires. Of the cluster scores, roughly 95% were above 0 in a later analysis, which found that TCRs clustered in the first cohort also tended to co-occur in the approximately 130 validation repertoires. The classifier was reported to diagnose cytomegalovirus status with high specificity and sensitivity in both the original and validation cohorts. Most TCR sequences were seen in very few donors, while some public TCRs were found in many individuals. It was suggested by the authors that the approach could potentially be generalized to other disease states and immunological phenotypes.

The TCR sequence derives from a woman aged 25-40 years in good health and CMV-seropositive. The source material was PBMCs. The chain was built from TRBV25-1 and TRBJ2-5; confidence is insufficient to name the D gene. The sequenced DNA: TGTGCCAGCAGTGAAACCTACCAAGAGACCCAGTACTTC. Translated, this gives CASSETYQETQYF.